The 22 T cell receptor beta chains in this list originate from one sample, sequenced in a study of shared clonotypes between healthy human individuals. Measured with immunoSEQ multiplex PCR; TCRdb has only the in-frame clones, and not every one. This table has about 2 million clones, roughly 94% appearing once. Naive CD8 populations comprised CD45RO-negative cells positively selected for CCR7, excluding terminally differentiated effector memory CD45RA+ cells. The sample consisted of naive CD8+ T cells sorted from blood. The receptors come from a man aged 18 to 30 in good health.

The J gene is TRBJ1-2, the V gene TRBV2; the match to TRBD1 covers 7 bases. Germline V gene data show CDR1 as SNHLY and CDR2 as FYNNEI. This CDR3 is 15 amino acids long. V trimming: 8 bases; J trimming: 3 bases; junction bases outside the gene matches: 12. For the CDR3, the DNA is TGTGCCAGCGCACACTCCGGGCAGGGGGACTATGGCTACACCTTC. Translating gives CASAHSGQGDYGYTF.

The gene calls are TRBV10-1 and TRBJ2-3; D not resolved. CDR3 size: 15 residues. Germline V gene data show CDR1 as WNHNN and CDR2 as SYGVQD (reference sequence). Trimming pared 3 bases from V and 3 bases from J, leaving 13 bases between. The CDR3 DNA is TGCGCCAGCAGTGACGGCAGCCCGCTAACAGATACGCAGTATTTT. Translated: CASSDGSPLTDTQYF.

V and J are TRBV28 and TRBJ1-2; tentative D call: TRBD1 (6 bases). V was pared by 6 bases and J by 4 bases, with 24 bases between. This CDR3 contains 17 residues. Germline-derived CDR1 and CDR2 are MDHEN and SYDVKM. The CDR3 DNA reads as TGTGCCAGCAGCCTCCCAGTCAGCACAGGGACAATCTATGGCTACACCTTC. Translating it yields CASSLPVSTGTIYGYTF.

J is TRBJ2-7 and V is TRBV11-2, with D possibly being TRBD2 (6 bases). CDR3 length: 14 residues. The germline V gene has CDR1 SGHAT and CDR2 FQNNGV. Trimming stripped 2 bases from V and 4 bases from J, with 12 bases between. The CDR3 loop is CASSLHGTAYEQYF. DNA of the CDR3: TGTGCCAGCAGCTTACATGGGACTGCATACGAGCAGTACTTC.

The V gene is TRBV2, the J gene TRBJ1-1; D is undetermined. Trimming removed 11 bases from V and 1 base from J, with 11 bases in between. The CDR3 spans 12 residues. Germline V CDR1 and CDR2: SNHLY, FYNNEI. The CDR3: CAVTTGNTEAFF. The CDR3 DNA is TGTGCCGTCACTACGGGGAACACTGAAGCTTTCTTT.

V gene TRBV25-1 combines with J gene TRBJ2-7; 13 bases are a match to TRBD2. This CDR3 spans 18 amino acids. V shed 6 bases, J shed 0 bases, and the junction held 11 bases outside the gene matches. Germline V gives CDR1 MGHDK, CDR2 SYGVNS. The CDR3 reads CASSPGLAGLLSSYEQYF. The CDR3 bases are TGTGCCAGCAGCCCGGGACTAGCGGGGCTCCTGAGCTCCTACGAGCAGTACTTC.

This chain uses TRBV5-4 with TRBJ2-7; the D gene is possibly TRBD2 (5 bases). V was trimmed by 1 base and J by 2 bases, leaving 7 bases between them. CDR1 is SGHNT, CDR2 YYREEE, per germline (reference sequence). The CDR3 covers 13 residues. CDR3 in DNA: TGTGCCAGCAGCTTGCAGGAGGCCTACGAGCAGTACTTC. It yields the protein CASSLQEAYEQYF.

This chain uses TRBV10-2 with TRBJ1-4, with D perhaps TRBD1 (5 bases). Germline V gene data show CDR1 as WSHSY and CDR2 as SAAADI. V lost 3 bases, J lost 8 bases, and 13 bases lay in between. The CDR3 loop spans 14 amino acids. In DNA, the CDR3 is TGCGCCAGCAGTGAAGACAGCGTATGGGAAAAACTGTTTTTT. This translates into CASSEDSVWEKLFF.

The rearrangement joins TRBV7-9 to TRBJ2-3; TRBD2 matches 16 bases. The CDR3 has 15 amino acids. Germline V gives CDR1 SEHNR, CDR2 FQNEAQ (reference sequence). With V trimmed by 5 bases and J by 6 bases, 2 bases remained unmatched. This CDR3 is CASSQGLAGGDTQYF. The CDR3 bases are TGTGCCAGCAGCCAGGGACTAGCGGGAGGGGATACGCAGTATTTT.

This chain joins TRBV4-1 and TRBJ2-7; the match to TRBD2 covers 9 bases. The CDR3 is 17 residues long. Looked up from germline, CDR1 is MGHRA and CDR2 is YSYEKL. J lost 4 bases, V lost 5 bases, and 15 bases had no gene match. CDR3 DNA sequence: TGCGCCAGCAGCACCTACCCCCCGACTAGCGGAGCTTACGAGCAGTACTTC. Translation: CASSTYPPTSGAYEQYF.

The J gene is TRBJ1-6, the V gene TRBV5-6; maybe TRBD1 (5 bases). The CDR3 runs to 14 residues. Per the germline V gene, CDR1 is SGHDT and CDR2 is YYEEEE. V was clipped by 1 base and J by 9 bases, with 11 bases between them. DNA of the CDR3: TGTGCCAGCAGCTTGCCCGTTGGGACTTCACCCCTCCACTTT. Encoded protein: CASSLPVGTSPLHF.

The chain joins TRBV27 to TRBJ2-1; the D is unclear. Germline CDR1 and CDR2: MNHEY and SMNVEV (reference sequence). The CDR3 has 14 amino acids. V was shortened by 0 bases and J by 6 bases, with 9 bases between the two germline ends. CDR3 sequence (DNA): TGTGCCAGCAGTTTATCCCAAACACCCAATGAGCAGTTCTTC. Translation gives CASSLSQTPNEQFF.

This chain joins TRBV11-2 and TRBJ2-3; a possible D gene is TRBD1 (7 bases). V lost 5 bases and J lost 3, with 15 bases in between. The V gene's germline CDR1 is SGHAT and CDR2 FQNNGV. The CDR3 runs to 15 residues. CDR3 bases: TGTGCCAGCAGCCCCGGAGGGGGCGGAACAGATACGCAGTATTTT. Translating gives CASSPGGGGTDTQYF.

V usage is TRBV6-6 and J usage is TRBJ1-1, with unresolved D. Germline assignment: CDR1 MNHNY and CDR2 SVGAGI (reference sequence). Trimming stripped 2 bases from V and 6 bases from J, with 7 bases between. The length of the CDR3 is 12 residues. The CDR3 protein is CASSYDRAEAFF. CDR3 in DNA: TGTGCCAGCAGTTACGATAGGGCTGAAGCTTTCTTT.

The chain joins TRBV7-6 to TRBJ2-7; 10 bases match TRBD1. Germline CDR1 SGHVS, CDR2 FNYEAQ. The junction had 6 bases not matched to a gene; V was cut back by 5 bases and J by 5 bases. CDR3 length: 14 residues. The CDR3 here is CASSPGTGAHEQYF. The CDR3 DNA sequence: TGTGCCAGCAGCCCCGGGACAGGGGCCCACGAGCAGTACTTC.

V gene TRBV29-1 combines with J gene TRBJ2-2; TRBD2 agrees at 10 bases. The CDR3 spans 15 residues. J gave up 6 bases and V 7 bases, and 11 bases lay outside the gene matches. Germline CDR1 is SQVTM and CDR2 is ANQGSEA. The CDR3 loop reads CSGFPAGGHPGELFF. CDR3 bases: TGCAGCGGGTTCCCAGCGGGAGGGCACCCCGGGGAGCTGTTTTTT.

The chain couples TRBV28 to TRBJ2-7; 8 nucleotides align to TRBD1. CDR3 length: 14 residues. Germline CDR1 is MDHEN and CDR2 is SYDVKM. Trimming removed 8 bases from V and 0 bases from J; junction bases left unmatched: 6. In DNA form, the CDR3 reads TGTGCCAGCGAAGACAGGGGTTACTCCTACGAGCAGTACTTC. This encodes CASEDRGYSYEQYF.

The J gene is TRBJ1-1, the V gene TRBV6-5, with D unclear. Germline V CDR1 and CDR2: MNHEY, SVGAGI. V lost 0 bases to trimming and J lost 0 bases, with 8 bases between them. This CDR3 contains 15 residues. In nucleotides, the CDR3 is TGTGCCAGCAGTTACTCGGCAGACATGAACACTGAAGCTTTCTTT. Translation: CASSYSADMNTEAFF.

The V gene is TRBV28, the J gene TRBJ2-7; D not resolved. Looked up from germline, CDR1 is MDHEN and CDR2 is SYDVKM. The CDR3 has 16 residues. V lost 7 bases to trimming and J lost 0 bases, with 19 bases between them. The CDR3 bases are TGTGCCAGCACTTCGTCCGGCAGTGGCTTCTCCTACGAGCAGTACTTC. This translates into CASTSSGSGFSYEQYF.

V is TRBV7-9 and J is TRBJ2-5; D not certain. The CDR3 is made up of 13 amino acids. CDR1 SEHNR and CDR2 FQNEAQ come from the germline V gene (reference sequence). The germline V and J ends were trimmed by 11 bases and 2 bases, with 15 bases remaining between them. The CDR3 DNA reads as TGTGCCTCGTGCCTTACGGAGCAAGAGACCCAGTACTTC. This translates into CASCLTEQETQYF.

Concerning this clone itself: The sample carries other DNA sequences with the same CDR3. The genes are TRBV19 and TRBJ1-2; D unclear. The CDR3 length is 13 residues. The ends were cut back, 1 base at V and 3 bases at J, with 6 bases in the middle. CDR1 is LNHDA and CDR2 is SQIVND in the germline V gene (reference sequence). DNA for the CDR3: TGTGCCAGTAGTATAGGAGGAGACTATGGCTACACCTTC. This translates into CASSIGGDYGYTF.

As for this clone: The same CDR3 can be traced to other DNA sequences in this sample. The rearrangement joins TRBV5-1 to TRBJ1-2; TRBD1 matches at 7 bases. This CDR3 region has 15 residues. Trimming took 1 base from V and 2 from J; bases not matched to a gene: 5. Per the germline V gene, CDR1 is SGHRS and CDR2 is YFSETQ. CDR3 sequence: CASSLRDSLNYGYTF. The CDR3 DNA follows: TGCGCCAGCAGCTTGAGGGACAGTTTAAACTATGGCTACACCTTC.